Presented here are 32 T cell receptor beta chains from one specimen sequenced in a study of cytomegalovirus exposure and HLA in healthy donors. Researchers ran the PCR with 60 Vbeta and 13 Jbeta primers. This table comes from immunoSEQ multiplex PCR, and its TCRdb copy is limited to in-frame clones, with some not included. The table includes about 67,000 clones, roughly 65% detected once. The material sequenced was PBMCs. All receptors derive from a woman aged 25 to 45 in good health and CMV-seronegative.

V and J are TRBV19 and TRBJ1-3; perhaps TRBD1 as D (5 bases). The germline gives CDR1 LNHDA, CDR2 SQIVND (reference sequence). The ends were cut back, 5 bases at V and 4 bases at J, with 15 bases in the middle. The CDR3 loop spans 15 amino acids. CDR3 in DNA: TGTGCCAGTAGTCCCCCCGGGGGATCCGGAAACACCATATATTTT. It specifies CASSPPGGSGNTIYF.

This rearrangement joins TRBV5-6 to TRBJ2-7, with D tentatively TRBD2 (6 bases). V was shortened by 2 bases and J by 3 bases, with 18 bases between the two germline ends. Germline V gene lookup returns CDR1 SGHDT and CDR2 YYEEEE. There are 16 residues in the CDR3. The CDR3, as DNA: TGTGCCAGCAGCTTAATTGTGGGGACTCGGAACTACGAGCAGTACTTC. It is translated as CASSLIVGTRNYEQYF.

V and J are TRBV6-5 and TRBJ1-2; D gene uncertain. V gave up 0 bases and J gave up 7 bases, with 15 bases separating them. Germline CDR1 is MNHEY and CDR2 is SVGAGI. This CDR3 spans 15 amino acids. CDR3 sequence: CASSYSRQRLGGYTF. DNA of the CDR3: TGTGCCAGCAGTTACTCGAGGCAGAGGCTGGGTGGCTACACCTTC.

This clone appeared a few times. V is TRBV27 and J is TRBJ1-2; TRBD1 matches 7 bases. The V segment lost 5 bases and the J segment 5 bases; nucleotides outside the gene matches: 11. The CDR3 is 15 residues long. CDR1 and CDR2 (germline): MNHEY, SMNVEV (reference sequence). CDR3 sequence (DNA): TGTGCCAGCAGTCGGGACAGCACGAGGAGATATGGCTACACCTTC. The encoded protein is CASSRDSTRRYGYTF.

The V call is TRBV7-9, the J call TRBJ2-2, with a tentative D call TRBD2 (5 bases). Germline loops: CDR1 SEHNR, CDR2 FQNEAQ (reference sequence). The CDR3 has 15 residues. Trimming pared 2 bases from V and 3 bases from J, leaving 10 bases between. The CDR3, as DNA: TGTGCCAGCAGCTTAACTGGGAGATACACCGGGGAGCTGTTTTTT. As protein: CASSLTGRYTGELFF.

The chain joins TRBV21-1 to TRBJ1-2; no DNA check was done on the table's D call, TRBD1. TRBV21-1 represents a pseudogene. CDR3 length: 13 amino acids. The CDR3 loop is CASSTSGNYGYTF. The CDR3 bases are TGTGCCAGCAGCACCTCAGGGAACTATGGCTACACCTTC.

V usage is TRBV11-3 and J usage is TRBJ2-2; TRBD2 matches 7 bases. Germline values: CDR1 SGHNT, CDR2 YENEEA. This CDR3 is 15 amino acids long. J lost 5 bases, V lost 3 bases, and 6 bases had no gene match. The CDR3 sequence is CASSLGGSGTGELFF. In DNA, the CDR3 is TGTGCCAGCAGCTTGGGAGGGTCGGGAACCGGGGAGCTGTTTTTT.

This clone was recorded a few times. The genes are TRBV5-5 and TRBJ2-7; TRBD1 might be the D (6 bases). Germline values: CDR1 SGHKS, CDR2 YYEKEE (reference sequence). Deletions cut 4 bases from V and 1 base from J, with 12 bases between. The CDR3 covers 14 residues. CDR3 bases: TGTGCCAGCAGCCCGTGGGACAATTCCTACGAGCAGTACTTC. Translation: CASSPWDNSYEQYF. Looking up the rest from reference TRBV5-5 and TRBJ2-7 gives the full variable domain: DAGVTQSPTHLIKTRGQQVTLRCSPISGHKSVSWYQQVLGQGPQFIFQYYEKEERGRGNFPDRFSARQFPNYSSELNVNALLLGDSALYLCASSPWDNSYEQYFGPGTRLTVT.

In this sample, this clone turned up a few times. The V call is TRBV6-5, the J call TRBJ1-1; no definite D call. The CDR3 has 14 residues. V was pared by 4 bases and J by 1 base, with 10 bases between. Germline-derived CDR1 and CDR2 are MNHEY and SVGAGI. The CDR3 sequence: CASSSLGANTEAFF. The CDR3 DNA is TGTGCCAGCAGTTCTCTCGGAGCGAACACTGAAGCTTTCTTT.

V and J are TRBV9 and TRBJ2-1; D is undetermined. There are 16 residues in the CDR3. Germline V CDR1 and CDR2: SGDLS, YYNGEE. The V gene lost 6 bases and the J gene lost 0 bases, with 16 bases spanning the gap. CDR3 in amino acids: CASTVAARSSYNEQFF. CDR3 sequence (DNA): TGTGCCAGCACCGTGGCGGCGAGGAGCTCCTACAATGAGCAGTTCTTC. The full variable domain, completed using reference TRBV9 and TRBJ2-1, is DSGVTQTPKHLITATGQRVTLRCSPRSGDLSVYWYQQSLDQGLQFLIQYYNGEERAKGNILERFSAQQFPDLHSELNLSSLELGDSALYFCASTVAARSSYNEQFFGPGTRLTVL.

There are a few counts of this clone. The chain employs TRBV2 and TRBJ1-2, with 7 bases matching TRBD1. Germline values: CDR1 SNHLY, CDR2 FYNNEI. The CDR3 length is 11 residues. The V and J ends lost 8 bases and 3 bases, in that order; junction bases with no gene match: 0. The CDR3 bases are TGTGCCAGCGGGACAGACTATGGCTACACCTTC. Protein product: CASGTDYGYTF.

This sequence joins TRBV5-1 and TRBJ2-3, with D possibly matching TRBD2 (5 bases). The CDR3 is made up of 13 amino acids. Germline assignment: CDR1 SGHRS and CDR2 YFSETQ. Deletions cut 2 bases from V and 5 bases from J, with 9 bases between. CDR3 in DNA: TGCGCCAGCAGCTTCGGAGGTGGAGATACGCAGTATTTT. It is translated as CASSFGGGDTQYF.

A few counts support this clone. The V call is TRBV2, the J call TRBJ1-4; 9 bases agree with TRBD1. CDR1 and CDR2 (germline): SNHLY, FYNNEI. Trimming cost V 1 base and J 5 bases; bases outside gene matches: 8. The CDR3 consists of 17 residues. The CDR3 nucleotides are TGTGCCAGCAGTGAAGAAGCGGCTGGGACAGGGAATGAAAAACTGTTTTTT. It yields the protein CASSEEAAGTGNEKLFF.

The genes are TRBV13 and TRBJ1-1; 9 positions agree with TRBD1. Germline V CDR1 and CDR2: PRHDT, FYEKMQ (reference sequence). This CDR3 has 14 residues. Trimming at V came to 2 bases and at J to 6 bases, leaving 4 bases not matched to a gene. CDR3 sequence (DNA): TGTGCCAGCAGCTTAAACAGGGGGCGATCTGAAGCTTTCTTT. This sequence encodes CASSLNRGRSEAFF.

The CDR3 coding sequence is TGTGCCAGCAGTGGCGGCTGGAACACCGGGGAGCTGTTTTTT. Translation: CASSGGWNTGELFF. The V call is TRBV6-5, the J call TRBJ2-2; no reliable D call. The V end was cut by 5 bases, the J end by 1 base, with 8 bases between. Germline assignment: CDR1 MNHEY and CDR2 SVGAGI. There are 14 residues in the CDR3.

The chain links TRBV9 to TRBJ2-2, with D uncertain. Germline lookup yields CDR1 SGDLS and CDR2 YYNGEE. CDR3 size: 13 residues. V gave up 4 bases and J gave up 1 base, with 5 bases separating them. The CDR3 DNA follows: TGTGCCAGCAGCACGGGGAACACCGGGGAGCTGTTTTTT. Its translation is CASSTGNTGELFF.

This rearrangement joins TRBV4-2 to TRBJ1-1; perhaps TRBD1 as D (6 bases). Germline values: CDR1 LGHNA, CDR2 YNFKEQ. This CDR3 spans 15 amino acids. The V gene lost 5 bases and the J gene lost 6 bases, with 19 bases spanning the gap. CDR3 residues: CASSLGHRVGAEAFF. The CDR3 region has the DNA TGTGCCAGCAGCTTGGGACACAGGGTAGGGGCTGAAGCTTTCTTT.

This clone was picked up one time. The rearrangement joins TRBV5-4 to TRBJ2-3, with TRBD2 matching 10 bases. This CDR3 has 16 amino acids. Germline trimming cut 0 bases from V and 2 bases from J; bases unmatched to any gene: 3. Germline CDR1 is SGHNT and CDR2 is YYREEE (reference sequence). For the CDR3, the DNA is TGTGCCAGCAGCTTGGCAGCGGGGGGGGACACAGATACGCAGTATTTT. This codes for CASSLAAGGDTDTQYF.

The V and J genes are TRBV5-4 and TRBJ1-1; D possibly corresponds to TRBD1 (5 bases). V lost 4 bases and J lost 3, with 16 bases in between. Germline assignment: CDR1 SGHNT and CDR2 YYREEE (reference sequence). The CDR3 is made up of 15 amino acids. The CDR3 spells CASSPGGGADTEAFF. The CDR3 DNA sequence: TGTGCCAGCAGCCCCGGCGGTGGGGCGGACACTGAAGCTTTCTTT.

This clone was seen a handful of times. The V gene is TRBV27, the J gene TRBJ2-3; perhaps TRBD1 as D (5 bases). Germline V gives CDR1 MNHEY, CDR2 SMNVEV (reference sequence). The CDR3 loop spans 13 amino acids. Trimming took 4 bases from V and 6 from J, leaving 11 bases between them. CDR3 nucleotides: TGTGCCAGCAGTTGGACATTTTCTGATACGCAGTATTTT. As protein: CASSWTFSDTQYF.

This clone appeared a few times. The chain couples TRBV11-3 to TRBJ1-2, with 7 bases that match TRBD1. Germline V CDR1 and CDR2: SGHNT, YENEEA. The junction had 11 bases not matched to a gene; V was cut back by 4 bases and J by 12 bases. The CDR3 runs to 13 residues. CDR3 in amino acids: CASSSIDREDHTF. As DNA, the CDR3 is TGTGCCAGCAGCTCGATAGACAGGGAAGATCACACCTTC. Using reference TRBV11-3 and TRBJ1-2 for the parts outside the CDR3, the full variable domain is EAGVVQSPRYKIIEKKQPVAFWCNPISGHNTLYWYLQNLGQGPELLIRYENEEAVDDSQLPKDRFSAERLKGVDSTLKIQPAELGDSAVYLCASSSIDREDHTFGSGTRLTVV.

V usage is TRBV6-5 and J usage is TRBJ2-7, with 8 nucleotides matching TRBD1. Germline V lookup: CDR1 MNHEY, CDR2 SVGAGI. Trimming cost V 4 bases and J 4 bases; bases outside gene matches: 9. The CDR3 length is 15 residues. The CDR3 coding sequence is TGTGCCAGCAGTTCTCGGACAGGGAAGACATACGAGCAGTACTTC. This gives the protein CASSSRTGKTYEQYF.

A few counts support this clone. This chain links TRBV30 with TRBJ1-6; possible D gene TRBD1, 6 bases. The CDR3 is 15 residues long. V lost 0 bases to trimming and J lost 7 bases, with 13 bases between them. Germline lookup yields CDR1 GTSNPN and CDR2 SVGIG (reference sequence). CDR3 nucleotides: TGTGCCTGGAGTGTACAACAGGGAAGGAATTCACCCCTCCACTTT. Protein sequence: CAWSVQQGRNSPLHF.

This clone was found a few times. The chain couples TRBV5-1 to TRBJ2-5; 10 bases line up with TRBD2. J gave up 5 bases and V 0 bases, and 10 bases lay outside the gene matches. Germline CDR1 SGHRS, CDR2 YFSETQ. The CDR3 totals 17 residues. CDR3: CASSLVGSGGQGETQYF. CDR3 coding DNA: TGCGCCAGCAGCTTGGTTGGTAGCGGGGGGCAGGGTGAGACCCAGTACTTC.

This clone was picked up a small number of times. The chain combines TRBV6-1 with TRBJ2-1; 15 bases match TRBD2. Trimming at V came to 2 bases and at J to 0 bases, leaving 5 bases not matched to a gene. The CDR3 spans 19 residues. Germline V gene lookup returns CDR1 MNHNS and CDR2 SASEGT. The DNA for the CDR3 is TGTGCCAGCAGTGAAAGGGGACTAGCGGGGGGTTACTCCTACAATGAGCAGTTCTTC. Translation: CASSERGLAGGYSYNEQFF.

The rearrangement links TRBV9 to TRBJ1-1; 7 nucleotides agree with TRBD1. This CDR3 is built from 14 residues. The trim removed 0 bases at V and 5 bases at J, leaving 4 bases unmatched. Germline values: CDR1 SGDLS, CDR2 YYNGEE. This CDR3 reads CASSVVQGKTEAFF. For the CDR3, the DNA is TGTGCCAGCAGCGTAGTACAGGGGAAGACTGAAGCTTTCTTT.

The genes are TRBV5-4 and TRBJ2-1; the match to TRBD1 covers 7 bases. The CDR3 runs 15 residues. Germline CDR1 and CDR2: SGHNT and YYREEE (reference sequence). V dropped 4 bases and J dropped 7; count of bases not matched to a gene: 11. This CDR3 is CASSHPSETGNEQFF. CDR3 nucleotides: TGTGCCAGCAGCCACCCTTCAGAGACAGGGAATGAGCAGTTCTTC.

The J gene is TRBJ2-3, the V gene TRBV6-5; the match to TRBD2 covers 10 bases. Germline loops: CDR1 MNHEY, CDR2 SVGAGI. This CDR3 contains 15 residues. V shed 6 bases, J shed 6 bases, and the junction held 9 bases outside the gene matches. The CDR3 reads CASRDPSGGSDTQYF. CDR3 nucleotide sequence: TGTGCCAGCAGAGATCCTAGCGGGGGATCGGATACGCAGTATTTT.

In this sample, this clone turned up a few times. Other DNA sequences of this sample code for an identical CDR3. The chain couples TRBV18 to TRBJ1-1, with D perhaps TRBD1 (5 bases). Germline lookup yields CDR1 KGHSH and CDR2 LQKENI. The CDR3 consists of 15 residues. V shed 3 bases and J shed 1 base, with 12 bases lying between them. This CDR3 reads CASSPSRTGNTEAFF. For the CDR3, the DNA is TGTGCCAGCTCACCCTCCCGAACAGGGAACACTGAAGCTTTCTTT.

The chain combines TRBV7-2 with TRBJ2-1; D is possibly TRBD1 (6 bases). The length of the CDR3 is 15 residues. CDR1 is SGHTA, CDR2 FQGNSA, per germline. V lost 5 bases to trimming and J lost 1 base, with 12 bases between them. CDR3 residues: CASSNRAKSYNEQFF. As DNA, the CDR3 is TGTGCCAGCAGCAACAGGGCCAAATCCTACAATGAGCAGTTCTTC.

This clone was recorded a few times. The chain has TRBV7-6 and TRBJ2-2; 7 positions match TRBD1. Germline assignment: CDR1 SGHVS and CDR2 FNYEAQ. The CDR3 runs 15 residues. Unmatched junction bases numbered 4, after V lost 3 bases and J lost 3 bases. In DNA, the CDR3 is TGTGCCAGCAGCTTTGGGACAGACTACACCGGGGAGCTGTTTTTT. Its translation is CASSFGTDYTGELFF. The whole variable domain, remainder taken from reference TRBV7-6 and TRBJ2-2, is GAGVSQSPRYKVTKRGQDVALRCDPISGHVSLYWYRQALGQGPEFLTYFNYEAQQDKSGLPNDRFSAERPEGSISTLTIQRTEQRDSAMYRCASSFGTDYTGELFFGEGSRLTVL.

The rearrangement links TRBV25-1 to TRBJ1-2, with D perhaps TRBD1 (5 bases). This CDR3 spans 13 amino acids. The V gene's germline CDR1 is MGHDK and CDR2 SYGVNS. V lost 2 bases and J lost 7, with 11 bases in between. The CDR3 reads CASSEKWGSGYTF. The CDR3 region has the DNA TGTGCCAGCAGTGAAAAATGGGGCTCTGGCTACACCTTC.